These 14 T cell receptor beta chains were all obtained from the same sample, sequenced in a study of shared clonotypes between healthy human individuals. The method was immunoSEQ multiplex PCR; TCRdb's version includes in-frame clones alone and lacks a portion of them. The sample gives 2 million to 2.5 million clones, approximately 90% of which show up once; approximately 0.39% is in the top ten. Sequencing used naive CD4+ T cells from PBMCs. Subset of the sample: CD45RA+ positively selected. The source of these receptors is a man aged 18 to 30 in good health. Some clones in this sample may be carry-over from other donors' samples.

V and J are TRBV12-2 and TRBJ1-1. TRBV12-2 is a documented pseudogene. The CDR3 runs to 15 residues. CDR3 region: CASRLPLLGFTEAFF. The CDR3 coding sequence is TGTGCAAGTCGCCTACCGCTATTAGGCTTCACTGAAGCTTTCTTT.

The chain recombines TRBV7-2 with TRBJ2-7, with TRBD2 identical over 13 bases. V lost 6 bases, J lost 3 bases, and 5 bases stayed unmatched. The CDR3 loop spans 15 amino acids. Per the germline V gene, CDR1 is SGHTA and CDR2 is FQGNSA. The CDR3 DNA sequence: TGTGCCAGCAGACTAGCGGGAGGGCCTCTCTACGAGCAGTACTTC. Residues: CASRLAGGPLYEQYF.

V gene TRBV6-5 combines with J gene TRBJ1-2; TRBD1 might be the D (5 bases). Germline values: CDR1 MNHEY, CDR2 SVGAGI. This CDR3 has 14 residues. Trimming cost V 5 bases and J 3 bases, with 13 bases left between them. The CDR3 sequence: CASSNYVGDYGYTF. Written as DNA, the CDR3 is TGTGCCAGCAGTAATTACGTGGGGGACTATGGCTACACCTTC.

The chain recombines TRBV30 with TRBJ2-2; D gene unclear. Germline V lookup: CDR1 GTSNPN, CDR2 SVGIG (reference sequence). There are 14 residues in the CDR3. V lost 4 bases to trimming and J lost 5 bases, with 14 bases between them. CDR3 residues: CAWTPHAVTGELFF. In DNA form, the CDR3 reads TGTGCCTGGACCCCCCACGCGGTAACCGGGGAGCTGTTTTTT.

V is TRBV7-9 and J is TRBJ1-1; TRBD1 aligns across 8 bases. Germline values: CDR1 SEHNR, CDR2 FQNEAQ (reference sequence). Losses at the gene ends were 3 bases for V and 0 bases for J; bases not matched to a gene: 3. CDR3 size: 15 residues. CDR3 in amino acids: CASSFQGAMNTEAFF. CDR3 DNA sequence: TGTGCCAGCAGCTTCCAGGGGGCGATGAACACTGAAGCTTTCTTT.

This chain links TRBV5-4 with TRBJ2-5; 10 bases line up with TRBD2. The junction had 10 bases not matched to a gene; V was cut back by 0 bases and J by 5 bases. The CDR3 length is 17 residues. Germline CDR1 reads SGHNT; CDR2 reads YYREEE (reference sequence). This CDR3 is CASSLVASGRWVETQYF. The CDR3 DNA sequence: TGTGCCAGCAGCTTGGTGGCTAGCGGGAGATGGGTTGAGACCCAGTACTTC.

J is TRBJ2-3 and V is TRBV6-7, with TRBD2 matching 7 bases. TRBV6-7 is treated as an ORF (open reading frame) with a function not yet certain. The CDR3 runs 13 residues. J gave up 6 bases and V 11 bases, and 11 bases lay outside the gene matches. The CDR3 nucleotides are TGTGCCGGCGGGGGACTGCCTGGGGATACGCAGTATTTT. Amino acid sequence: CAGGGLPGDTQYF.

The gene calls are TRBV5-5 and TRBJ2-1; tentative D call: TRBD2 (5 bases). This CDR3 has 15 amino acids. In germline, CDR1 is SGHKS, CDR2 YYEKEE (reference sequence). V lost 4 bases to trimming and J lost 7 bases, with 18 bases between them. The CDR3 DNA follows: TGTGCCAGCAGCAGGAGGATACGGGGTGAGAATGAGCAGTTCTTC. This gives the protein CASSRRIRGENEQFF.

The chain couples TRBV21-1 to TRBJ2-3; the D call of TRBD2 is as the table states it, not checked on the DNA. TRBV21-1 counts as a pseudogene. The CDR3 sequence is 15 residues long. DNA for the CDR3: TGTGCCAGCAGCCGACTAGCGGGAGAAACAGATACGCAGTATTTT. It translates to CASSRLAGETDTQYF.

The chain employs TRBV23-1 and TRBJ2-7, with 9 bases aligning to TRBD1. TRBV23-1 falls under the ORF class, with uncertain function. The CDR3 consists of 16 residues. Losses at the gene ends were 2 bases for V and 0 bases for J; bases not matched to a gene: 5. The CDR3 loop is CASSQGTGPASYEQYF. For the CDR3, the DNA is TGCGCCAGCAGTCAAGGGACAGGGCCAGCCTCCTACGAGCAGTACTTC.

This clone was seen just once. The chain is built from TRBV5-1 and TRBJ2-1, with D perhaps given as TRBD1 or TRBD2 (5 bases each). Trimming left V 0 bases short and J 7 bases short, with 23 bases between. The CDR3 has 18 residues. Germline values: CDR1 SGHRS, CDR2 YFSETQ. CDR3: CASSLAQGSPQGVNEQFF. For the CDR3, the DNA is TGCGCCAGCAGCTTGGCCCAGGGTAGCCCGCAGGGAGTGAATGAGCAGTTCTTC.

This sequence joins TRBV4-1 and TRBJ2-5; a weak D match, TRBD1 (6 bases). The length of the CDR3 is 16 residues. CDR1 MGHRA and CDR2 YSYEKL come from the germline V gene. V dropped 0 bases and J dropped 5 bases, with 16 bases sitting between them. The CDR3 coding sequence is TGCGCCAGCAGCCAAGATGGGGACAATTTTAGGGAGACCCAGTACTTC. Translated, it gives CASSQDGDNFRETQYF.

This rearrangement joins TRBV6-5 to TRBJ1-3; no definite D call. CDR1 and CDR2 (germline): MNHEY, SVGAGI. This CDR3 comprises 14 residues. The ends were cut back, 8 bases at V and 0 bases at J, with 11 bases in the middle. The CDR3 DNA is TGTGCCAGCTGCCGGGGTCTCTCTGGAAACACCATATATTTT. It yields the protein CASCRGLSGNTIYF.

In this sample, this clone turned up once. Different DNA sequences within this sample yield the same CDR3. The genes are TRBV5-1 and TRBJ2-1; the match to TRBD2 covers 9 bases. Trimming took 4 bases from V and 4 from J; bases not matched to a gene: 3. Germline V lookup: CDR1 SGHRS, CDR2 YFSETQ. There are 14 residues in the CDR3. The CDR3 is CASSPTSGYNEQFF. The CDR3 DNA reads as TGCGCCAGCAGCCCGACTAGCGGATACAATGAGCAGTTCTTC.